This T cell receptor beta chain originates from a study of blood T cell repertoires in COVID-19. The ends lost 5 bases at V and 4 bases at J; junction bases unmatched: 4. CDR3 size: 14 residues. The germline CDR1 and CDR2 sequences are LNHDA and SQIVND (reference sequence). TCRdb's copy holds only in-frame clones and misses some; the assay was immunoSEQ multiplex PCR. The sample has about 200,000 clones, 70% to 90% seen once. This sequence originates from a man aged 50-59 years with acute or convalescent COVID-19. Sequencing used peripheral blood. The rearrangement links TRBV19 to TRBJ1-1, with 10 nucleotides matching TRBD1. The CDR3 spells CASSGQGGRTEAFF. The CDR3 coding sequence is TGTGCCAGTAGTGGACAGGGGGGTCGCACTGAAGCTTTCTTT.